This T cell receptor (beta chain) was obtained from a study of blood T cell repertoires in COVID-19. Trimming shortened V by 6 bases and J by 8 bases, and 14 bases separated the two germline ends. The germline CDR1 and CDR2 sequences are SNHLY and FYNNEI. The length of the CDR3 is 13 residues. Method: immunoSEQ multiplex PCR; TCRdb's copy keeps in-frame clones and lacks some. This table holds 180,000 or so clones, about nine tenths found once. The chain joins TRBV2 to TRBJ1-3; D possibly corresponds to TRBD1 (6 bases). The sequence was obtained from a man aged 18 to 29 with active or convalescent COVID-19. The sequenced sample consisted of peripheral blood. The CDR3 reads CASSAPPGDTIYF. The CDR3 bases are TGTGCCAGCAGCGCCCCTCCAGGGGACACCATATATTTT. The whole variable domain, remainder taken from reference TRBV2 and TRBJ1-3, is EPEVTQTPSHQVTQMGQEVILRCVPISNHLYFYWYRQILGQKVEFLVSFYNNEISEKSEIFDDQFSVERPDGSNFTLKIRSTKLEDSAMYFCASSAPPGDTIYFGEGSWLTVV.